These T cell receptor beta chains were read from a single sample in a study of cytomegalovirus exposure and HLA in healthy donors. The repertoire was sequenced with immunoSEQ multiplex PCR; TCRdb's copy has only in-frame clones and lacks some. The data show around 230,000 clones, roughly 82% seen once. The sample taken for sequencing was PBMCs. These receptors all come from a man aged 35 to 55 in good health and CMV-seropositive. CDR3s include the opening cysteine and the closing phenylalanine or tryptophan. The D gene is left open where the match is weak. Expanded clones are given a class, and other clones once, few, many or no size at all.

v_call: TRBV30
clone_size: -
d_call: -
j_call: TRBJ1-1
cdr3_aa: CAWIHPGQSGAFF
cdr3_nt: TGTGCCTGGATTCACCCCGGACAGTCTGGGGCTTTCTTT

v_call: TRBV19
clone_size: once
d_call: -
j_call: TRBJ1-1
cdr3_aa: CASSSPRQTNTEAFF
cdr3_nt: TGTGCCAGTAGTTCGCCGAGACAGACGAACACTGAAGCTTTCTTT

v_call: TRBV10-3
clone_size: -
d_call: -
j_call: TRBJ1-4
cdr3_aa: CAISGGGPWGEKLFF
cdr3_nt: TGTGCCATCAGTGGAGGAGGCCCTTGGGGTGAAAAACTGTTTTTT

v_call: TRBV15
clone_size: few
d_call: -
j_call: TRBJ2-7
cdr3_aa: CATSRGTDYEQYF
cdr3_nt: TGTGCCACCAGCAGAGGGACTGACTACGAGCAGTACTTC

v_call: TRBV21-1
clone_size: -
d_call: -
j_call: TRBJ1-5
cdr3_aa: CASRVTSNQPQHF
cdr3_nt: TGTGCCAGCAGGGTAACAAGCAATCAGCCCCAGCATTTT

v_call: TRBV27
clone_size: -
d_call: TRBD1
j_call: TRBJ1-5
cdr3_aa: CASSLGTGGQPQHF
cdr3_nt: TGTGCCAGCAGTTTGGGGACAGGGGGTCAGCCCCAGCATTTT

v_call: TRBV27
clone_size: -
d_call: TRBD1
j_call: TRBJ2-5
cdr3_aa: CASSSLGQAETQYF
cdr3_nt: TGTGCCAGCAGTTCCCTCGGACAGGCGGAGACCCAGTACTTC

v_call: TRBV30
clone_size: -
d_call: -
j_call: TRBJ1-1
cdr3_aa: CAWKGLGTEAFF
cdr3_nt: TGTGCCTGGAAGGGGCTAGGCACTGAAGCTTTCTTT

v_call: TRBV5-1
clone_size: -
d_call: -
j_call: TRBJ1-1
cdr3_aa: CASSVQGNTEAFF
cdr3_nt: TGCGCCAGCAGCGTACAGGGTAACACTGAAGCTTTCTTT

v_call: TRBV5-1
clone_size: -
d_call: TRBD1
j_call: TRBJ1-2
cdr3_aa: CASSLTQGNYGYTF
cdr3_nt: TGCGCCAGCAGCTTAACACAGGGGAACTATGGCTACACCTTC

v_call: TRBV30
clone_size: -
d_call: -
j_call: TRBJ2-5
cdr3_aa: CAWRGGRVGLAQETQYF
cdr3_nt: TGTGCCTGGAGGGGGGGACGAGTGGGGCTAGCACAAGAGACCCAGTACTTC

v_call: TRBV5-6
clone_size: -
d_call: -
j_call: TRBJ2-1
cdr3_aa: CASSPTGYSYNEQFF
cdr3_nt: TGTGCCAGCAGCCCAACAGGTTACTCCTACAATGAGCAGTTCTTC

v_call: TRBV6-5
clone_size: -
d_call: TRBD1
j_call: TRBJ1-1
cdr3_aa: CASSYGQGVRTEAFF
cdr3_nt: TGTGCCAGCAGTTACGGACAGGGTGTCAGGACTGAAGCTTTCTTT

v_call: TRBV14
clone_size: -
d_call: -
j_call: TRBJ1-2
cdr3_aa: CASSQRTARLYGYTF
cdr3_nt: TGTGCCAGCAGCCAACGGACAGCCCGTCTCTATGGCTACACCTTC

v_call: TRBV20-1
clone_size: once
d_call: -
j_call: TRBJ1-1
cdr3_aa: CSARVSSEAFF
cdr3_nt: TGCAGTGCTAGAGTCTCGTCTGAAGCTTTCTTT

v_call: TRBV7-2
clone_size: -
d_call: TRBD2
j_call: TRBJ2-2
cdr3_aa: CASSLMAGGRTGELFF
cdr3_nt: TGTGCCAGCAGCTTAATGGCGGGAGGAAGGACCGGGGAGCTGTTTTTT

v_call: TRBV11-3
clone_size: -
d_call: -
j_call: TRBJ1-4
cdr3_aa: CASSLGGGPEEKLFF
cdr3_nt: TGTGCCAGCAGCTTAGGTGGAGGACCCGAGGAAAAACTGTTTTTT

v_call: TRBV9
clone_size: -
d_call: TRBD2
j_call: TRBJ2-5
cdr3_aa: CASSVLAGEETQYF
cdr3_nt: TGTGCCAGCAGCGTTCTAGCGGGAGAAGAGACCCAGTACTTC

v_call: TRBV10-3
clone_size: -
d_call: TRBD2
j_call: TRBJ2-3
cdr3_aa: CAISTTSGRALDIDTQYF
cdr3_nt: TGTGCCATCAGTACGACTAGCGGGAGGGCCCTTGACATAGATACGCAGTATTTT

v_call: TRBV27
clone_size: few
d_call: TRBD2
j_call: TRBJ2-1
cdr3_aa: CASSLTRTSGRNEQFF
cdr3_nt: TGTGCCAGCAGTTTGACCCGGACTAGCGGGAGGAATGAGCAGTTCTTC

v_call: TRBV30
clone_size: -
d_call: TRBD2
j_call: TRBJ2-5
cdr3_aa: CASLGLGLGRETQYF
cdr3_nt: TGTGCCTCTCTGGGACTAGGCCTTGGGAGGGAGACCCAGTACTTC

v_call: TRBV6-1
clone_size: -
d_call: -
j_call: TRBJ2-3
cdr3_aa: CASSDGGGATDTQYF
cdr3_nt: TGTGCCAGCAGTGATGGAGGCGGGGCCACAGATACGCAGTATTTT

v_call: TRBV4-2
clone_size: -
d_call: TRBD2
j_call: TRBJ2-1
cdr3_aa: CASSHLAGGTDNEQFF
cdr3_nt: TGTGCCAGCAGCCACCTAGCGGGAGGGACCGACAATGAGCAGTTCTTC

v_call: TRBV27
clone_size: once
d_call: TRBD2
j_call: TRBJ2-5
cdr3_aa: CASTTWGLAGQEAQYF
cdr3_nt: TGTGCCAGCACCACGTGGGGACTAGCGGGGCAAGAGGCCCAGTACTTC

v_call: TRBV5-6
clone_size: once
d_call: -
j_call: TRBJ2-5
cdr3_aa: CASSLGARETQYF
cdr3_nt: TGTGCCAGCAGCTTGGGGGCTCGAGAGACCCAGTACTTC

v_call: TRBV19
clone_size: -
d_call: -
j_call: TRBJ2-2
cdr3_aa: CASPTDTGELFF
cdr3_nt: TGTGCCTCCCCGACAGACACCGGGGAGCTGTTTTTT

v_call: TRBV6-5
clone_size: -
d_call: -
j_call: TRBJ1-6
cdr3_aa: CASSYSFSAPLHF
cdr3_nt: TGTGCCAGCAGTTACTCTTTCAGCGCACCCCTCCACTTT

v_call: TRBV6-1
clone_size: -
d_call: TRBD2
j_call: TRBJ2-4
cdr3_aa: CASSVNSGRGAKNIQYF
cdr3_nt: TGTGCCAGCAGTGTTAATAGCGGGAGAGGAGCCAAAAACATTCAGTACTTC

v_call: TRBV6-1
clone_size: -
d_call: -
j_call: TRBJ2-7
cdr3_aa: CASSGDSSEQYF
cdr3_nt: TGTGCCAGCAGCGGAGACAGTTCCGAGCAGTACTTC

v_call: TRBV27
clone_size: -
d_call: -
j_call: TRBJ1-1
cdr3_aa: CASSGLTGVNTEAFF
cdr3_nt: TGTGCCAGCAGTGGACTGACAGGAGTTAACACTGAAGCTTTCTTT

v_call: TRBV25-1
clone_size: -
d_call: -
j_call: TRBJ1-6
cdr3_aa: CASSGPGLNNSPLHF
cdr3_nt: TGTGCCAGCTCAGGACCGGGACTGAATAATTCACCCCTCCACTTT

v_call: TRBV11-2
clone_size: -
d_call: TRBD1
j_call: TRBJ2-2
cdr3_aa: CASKRDRPSTGELFF
cdr3_nt: TGTGCCAGCAAACGGGACAGGCCCAGCACCGGGGAGCTGTTTTTT

v_call: TRBV10-1
clone_size: -
d_call: TRBD2
j_call: TRBJ2-1
cdr3_aa: CASSRGAGVAGDEQFF
cdr3_nt: TGCGCCAGCAGTAGGGGAGCGGGAGTCGCGGGAGATGAGCAGTTCTTC

v_call: TRBV5-1
clone_size: -
d_call: -
j_call: TRBJ2-1
cdr3_aa: CASSLGAGSSYNEQFF
cdr3_nt: TGCGCCAGCAGCTTGGGGGCGGGGAGCTCCTACAATGAGCAGTTCTTC

v_call: TRBV5-6
clone_size: -
d_call: -
j_call: TRBJ1-5
cdr3_aa: CASSSSYRAQQPQHF
cdr3_nt: TGTGCCAGCAGCTCCTCTTACAGGGCGCAACAGCCCCAGCATTTT

v_call: TRBV30
clone_size: -
d_call: TRBD1
j_call: TRBJ1-4
cdr3_aa: CAWTNPQGAWEKLFF
cdr3_nt: TGTGCCTGGACCAACCCCCAGGGGGCTTGGGAAAAACTGTTTTTT

v_call: TRBV6-5
clone_size: -
d_call: TRBD2
j_call: TRBJ2-5
cdr3_aa: CASSFGLAGGETQYF
cdr3_nt: TGTGCCAGCAGCTTTGGACTAGCGGGAGGGGAGACCCAGTACTTC

v_call: TRBV7-9
clone_size: -
d_call: TRBD2
j_call: TRBJ2-1
cdr3_aa: CASSIGLGDNEQFF
cdr3_nt: TGTGCCAGCAGCATTGGACTAGGGGACAATGAGCAGTTCTTC

v_call: TRBV7-3
clone_size: -
d_call: TRBD1
j_call: TRBJ1-1
cdr3_aa: CASSLLGQGNTEAFF
cdr3_nt: TGTGCCAGCAGCTTATTGGGACAGGGGAACACTGAAGCTTTCTTT

v_call: TRBV7-5
clone_size: -
d_call: -
j_call: TRBJ2-5
cdr3_aa: CARSAGQGETQYF
cdr3_nt: TGTGCCAGAAGCGCCGGACAGGGAGAGACCCAGTACTTC